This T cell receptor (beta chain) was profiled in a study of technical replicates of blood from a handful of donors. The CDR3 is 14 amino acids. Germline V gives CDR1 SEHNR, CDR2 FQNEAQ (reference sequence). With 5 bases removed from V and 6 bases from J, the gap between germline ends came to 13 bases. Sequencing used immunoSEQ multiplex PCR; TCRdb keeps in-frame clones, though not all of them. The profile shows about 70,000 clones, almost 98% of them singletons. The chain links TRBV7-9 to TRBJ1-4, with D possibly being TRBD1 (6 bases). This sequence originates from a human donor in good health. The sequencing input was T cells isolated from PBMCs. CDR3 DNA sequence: TGTGCCAGCAGCCGGAGGACAGTAGATGAAAAACTGTTTTTT. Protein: CASSRRTVDEKLFF.